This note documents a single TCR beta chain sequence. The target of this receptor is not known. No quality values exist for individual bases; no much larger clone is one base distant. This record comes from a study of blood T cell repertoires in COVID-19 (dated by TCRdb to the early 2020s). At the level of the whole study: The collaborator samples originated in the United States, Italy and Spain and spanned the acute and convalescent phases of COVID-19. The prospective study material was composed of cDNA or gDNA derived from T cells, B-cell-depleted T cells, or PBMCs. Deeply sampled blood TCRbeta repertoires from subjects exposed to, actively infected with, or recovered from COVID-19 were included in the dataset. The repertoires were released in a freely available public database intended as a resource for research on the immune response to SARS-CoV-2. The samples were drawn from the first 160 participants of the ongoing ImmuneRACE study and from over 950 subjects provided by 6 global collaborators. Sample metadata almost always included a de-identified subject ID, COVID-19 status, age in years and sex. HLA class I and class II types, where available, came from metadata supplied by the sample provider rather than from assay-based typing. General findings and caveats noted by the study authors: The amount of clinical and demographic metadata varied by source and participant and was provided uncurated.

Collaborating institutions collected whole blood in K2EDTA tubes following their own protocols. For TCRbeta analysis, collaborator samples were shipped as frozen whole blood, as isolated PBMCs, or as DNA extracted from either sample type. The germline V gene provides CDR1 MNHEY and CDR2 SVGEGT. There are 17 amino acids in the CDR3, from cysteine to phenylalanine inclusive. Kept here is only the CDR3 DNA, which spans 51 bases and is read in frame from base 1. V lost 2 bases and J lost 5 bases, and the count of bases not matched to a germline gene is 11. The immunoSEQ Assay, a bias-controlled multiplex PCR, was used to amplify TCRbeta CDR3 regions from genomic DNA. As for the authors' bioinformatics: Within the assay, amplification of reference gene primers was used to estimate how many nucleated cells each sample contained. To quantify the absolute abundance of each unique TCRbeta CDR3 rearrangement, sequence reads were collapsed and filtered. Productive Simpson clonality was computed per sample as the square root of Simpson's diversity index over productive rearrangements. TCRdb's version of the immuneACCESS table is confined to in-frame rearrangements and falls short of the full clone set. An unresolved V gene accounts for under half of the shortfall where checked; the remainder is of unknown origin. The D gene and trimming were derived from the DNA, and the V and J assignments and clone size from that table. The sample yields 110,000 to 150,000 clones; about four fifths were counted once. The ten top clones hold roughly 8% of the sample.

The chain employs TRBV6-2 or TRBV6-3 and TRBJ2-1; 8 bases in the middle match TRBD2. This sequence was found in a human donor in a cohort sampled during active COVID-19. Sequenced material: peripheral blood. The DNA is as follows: TGTGCCAGCAGTTACCTCAGAAGCGGGAGTGTGGACAATGAGCAGTTCTTC. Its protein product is CASSYLRSGSVDNEQFF.